The 20 T cell receptor beta chains in this list originate from one sample, sequenced in a study of OX40 agonist ivuxolimab in advanced cancers. Repertoires were generated with immunoSEQ multiplex PCR, while TCRdb's copy carries only in-frame clones and drops some. This sample has about 72,000 clones, with 80% to 90% found just once. The source was CD4+ or CD8+ T cells sorted from blood, collected in a trial of the OX40 agonist ivuxolimab. Receptor source: an adult with an advanced solid tumor such as melanoma, head and neck, liver or kidney cancer.

This clone appeared a single time. The V gene is TRBV15, the J gene TRBJ1-2, with D tentatively TRBD1 (6 bases). The CDR3 runs to 14 residues. Deletions cut 3 bases from V and 8 bases from J, with 16 bases between. Germline CDR1 LNHNV, CDR2 YYDKDF (reference sequence). The CDR3 reads CATSSPGTRTGYTF. CDR3 sequence (DNA): TGTGCCACCAGCAGCCCCGGGACACGGACCGGCTACACCTTC.

This chain links TRBV27 with TRBJ1-4; D gene ambiguous. Trimming took off 6 bases at V and 0 bases at J, with 20 bases between the two ends. CDR1 MNHEY and CDR2 SMNVEV come from the germline V gene (reference sequence). This CDR3 comprises 18 residues. The CDR3 DNA is TGTGCCAGCAGCCCTACCCCCCTTGACCGAACAACTAATGAAAAACTGTTTTTT. It yields the protein CASSPTPLDRTTNEKLFF.

This clone was found a few times. The CDR3 loop is CASSELGQFSYNEQFF. The CDR3 nucleotides read TGTGCCAGCAGTGAACTGGGACAGTTCTCCTACAATGAGCAGTTCTTC. The V gene is TRBV2, the J gene TRBJ2-1; 7 positions agree with TRBD1. Looked up from germline, CDR1 is SNHLY and CDR2 is FYNNEI. The CDR3 length is 16 residues. J lost 0 bases, V lost 2 bases, and 4 bases had no gene match.

J is TRBJ2-1 and V is TRBV19; 14 bases map to TRBD2. Per the germline V gene, CDR1 is LNHDA and CDR2 is SQIVND (reference sequence). J was trimmed by 9 bases and V by 4 bases; bases with no gene match: 8. This CDR3 is built from 16 residues. CDR3 nucleotide sequence: TGTGCCAGTAGTAGCGGGACTAGCGGGAGTCTTGGTGAGCAGTTCTTC. It specifies CASSSGTSGSLGEQFF.

CDR3 in DNA: TGCGCCAGCGGTGGGACAGGGGTCAACACTGAAGCTTTCTTT. As protein: CASGGTGVNTEAFF. This sequence joins TRBV5-1 and TRBJ1-1, with 10 bases fitting TRBD1. V gave up 7 bases and J gave up 2 bases; unmatched junction bases: 5. This CDR3 comprises 14 residues. Germline V gene data show CDR1 as SGHRS and CDR2 as YFSETQ.

The chain uses TRBV10-1 and TRBJ2-3, with D possibly TRBD2 on 7 matching bases. The CDR3 covers 15 residues. Germline CDR1 and CDR2: WNHNN and SYGVQD (reference sequence). V dropped 0 bases and J dropped 4 bases, with 11 bases sitting between them. The CDR3: CASSESGGHADTQYF. In DNA form, the CDR3 reads TGCGCCAGCAGTGAGTCGGGGGGGCACGCAGATACGCAGTATTTT.

The chain is built from TRBV30 and TRBJ1-2; tentatively, D is TRBD1 (6 bases). Germline lookup yields CDR1 GTSNPN and CDR2 SVGIG (reference sequence). Trimming took 3 bases from V and 4 from J, leaving 12 bases between them. The CDR3 loop spans 13 amino acids. The CDR3 nucleotides are TGTGCCTGGAGCGGGGGACACTTCTATGGCTACACCTTC. It yields the protein CAWSGGHFYGYTF.

V gene TRBV28 combines with J gene TRBJ2-5; TRBD2 aligns across 7 bases. The CDR3 is 15 amino acids. CDR1 MDHEN and CDR2 SYDVKM come from the germline V gene. V lost 3 bases, J lost 2 bases, and 6 bases stayed unmatched. In DNA, the CDR3 is TGTGCCAGCAGTTTGACCAGGGAGGGACAAGAGACCCAGTACTTC. Protein: CASSLTREGQETQYF.

This clone was counted between two and nine times. The chain employs TRBV5-1 and TRBJ2-5, with a tentative D call TRBD1 (5 bases). The CDR3 loop spans 13 amino acids. Germline CDR1 SGHRS, CDR2 YFSETQ. V was trimmed by 1 base and J by 5 bases, leaving 9 bases between them. In nucleotides, the CDR3 is TGCGCCAGCAGCTTGAGGGGCCGGGAGACCCAGTACTTC. It encodes CASSLRGRETQYF.

CDR3 nucleotides: TGTGCCAGCACCCTAGCGGGAGAGGTTTCCTACGAGCAGTACTTC. The encoded protein is CASTLAGEVSYEQYF. The rearrangement joins TRBV11-3 to TRBJ2-7; TRBD2 matches 10 bases. Losses at the gene ends were 7 bases for V and 1 base for J; bases not matched to a gene: 7. The CDR3 spans 15 residues. From germline, CDR1 is SGHNT and CDR2 YENEEA.

The V and J genes are TRBV18 and TRBJ2-7; 7 bases fit TRBD2. V lost 1 base, J lost 5 bases, and 8 bases stayed unmatched. From germline, CDR1 is KGHSH and CDR2 LQKENI. This CDR3 contains 15 residues. The CDR3 bases are TGTGCCAGCTCACCACAGCGCAGGGAGGGCAACGAGCAGTACTTC. Translated, it gives CASSPQRREGNEQYF.

The rearrangement links TRBV28 to TRBJ1-1, with TRBD1 identical over 7 bases. Germline lookup yields CDR1 MDHEN and CDR2 SYDVKM. This CDR3 has 14 amino acids. V lost 4 bases and J lost 0; bases outside the gene matches: 2. The CDR3 region is CASSSTGMNTEAFF. CDR3 DNA sequence: TGTGCCAGCAGTTCGACAGGGATGAACACTGAAGCTTTCTTT. The whole variable domain, filled in from reference TRBV28 and TRBJ1-1, reads DVKVTQSSRYLVKRTGEKVFLECVQDMDHENMFWYRQDPGLGLRLIYFSYDVKMKEKGDIPEGYSVSREKKERFSLILESASTNQTSMYLCASSSTGMNTEAFFGQGTRLTVV.

The chain uses TRBV2 and TRBJ1-1; the match to TRBD1 covers 9 bases. The CDR3 sequence is 14 residues long. The germline gives CDR1 SNHLY, CDR2 FYNNEI. J was trimmed by 5 bases and V by 6 bases; bases with no gene match: 7. For the CDR3, the DNA is TGTGCCAGCAGCGAACAGGGGGCGGATACTGAAGCTTTCTTT. Its translation is CASSEQGADTEAFF.

The CDR3 bases are TGTGCCAGTAGTAGCGGGAGGGGGCTGGATACGCAGTATTTT. Translating it yields CASSSGRGLDTQYF. V usage is TRBV19 and J usage is TRBJ2-3, with 9 bases fitting TRBD2. This CDR3 contains 14 residues. The V gene end was trimmed by 4 bases and the J gene end by 6 bases; junction bases not matched to a gene: 5. From germline, CDR1 is LNHDA and CDR2 SQIVND (reference sequence). Full variable domain (missing parts from reference TRBV19 and TRBJ2-3): DGGITQSPKYLFRKEGQNVTLSCEQNLNHDAMYWYRQDPGQGLRLIYYSQIVNDFQKGDIAEGYSVSREKKESFPLTVTSAQKNPTAFYLCASSSGRGLDTQYFGPGTRLTVL.

The chain is built from TRBV19 and TRBJ1-5, with a weak D call TRBD1 (5 bases). Trimming left V 7 bases short and J 5 bases short, with 18 bases between. From germline, CDR1 is LNHDA and CDR2 SQIVND (reference sequence). CDR3 length: 15 residues. The CDR3, as DNA: TGTGCCAGTACACCATACTTCGACAGTTATCAGCCCCAGCATTTT. This encodes CASTPYFDSYQPQHF.

This clone was found once. This chain uses TRBV15 with TRBJ2-2; possibly TRBD2 for D (6 bases). The ends were cut back, 3 bases at V and 3 bases at J, with 11 bases in the middle. The CDR3 totals 15 residues. CDR1 is LNHNV, CDR2 YYDKDF, per germline (reference sequence). CDR3 region: CATSRGGGDTGELFF. CDR3 coding DNA: TGTGCCACCAGCAGGGGTGGAGGGGACACCGGGGAGCTGTTTTTT.

This clone has a handful of counts. The chain has TRBV2 and TRBJ1-1, with TRBD1 matching over 7 bases. V trimming: 6 bases; J trimming: 10 bases; junction bases outside the gene matches: 5. CDR1 SNHLY and CDR2 FYNNEI come from the germline V gene. CDR3 length equals 11 residues. CDR3 nucleotides: TGTGCCAGCAGCCCGGACAGGAGAGCTTTCTTT. This codes for CASSPDRRAFF.

The chain couples TRBV19 to TRBJ2-1; 7 positions match TRBD2. The CDR3 has 15 residues. Germline trimming cut 4 bases from V and 2 bases from J; bases unmatched to any gene: 5. Per the germline V gene, CDR1 is LNHDA and CDR2 is SQIVND (reference sequence). This chain's CDR3 is CASSTRDYPYNEQFF. The CDR3 DNA is TGTGCCAGTAGTACCCGGGACTACCCCTACAATGAGCAGTTCTTC.

Only a few counts were recorded for this clone. This chain joins TRBV19 and TRBJ1-1; 7 nucleotides line up with TRBD1. The junction had 5 bases not matched to a gene; V was cut back by 4 bases and J by 6 bases. CDR1 is LNHDA, CDR2 SQIVND, per germline (reference sequence). The CDR3 loop spans 13 amino acids. The CDR3 DNA reads TGTGCCAGTAGTAAACAGGGGAAGGCTGAAGCTTTCTTT. Amino acid sequence: CASSKQGKAEAFF.

The CDR3, as DNA: TGTGCCAGCATCGAGGGGAACACCGGGGAGCTGTTTTTT. Its translation is CASIEGNTGELFF. The chain joins TRBV28 to TRBJ2-2; TRBD2 might be the D (5 bases). The germline V gene has CDR1 MDHEN and CDR2 SYDVKM. The CDR3 contains 13 residues. Trimming removed 7 bases at V and 1 base at J, with 7 bases between.